This TCR beta chain stems from a study of cytomegalovirus exposure and HLA in healthy donors. It was with 60 Vbeta and 13 Jbeta primers that the PCR ran. Clones were read by immunoSEQ multiplex PCR, and TCRdb kept only the in-frame ones, dropping some. The table has fewer than 250,000 clones, roughly 77% seen once. In the case of this clone: Its cognate antigen is unknown.

Study outcomes and limitations: The presence/absence work took it that sequencing depth was about the same across donors.

The CDR3 loop spans 15 amino acids. The germline CDR1 and CDR2 sequences are SGHAT and FQDESV (reference sequence). The V and J ends lost 2 bases and 3 bases respectively, with 13 bases between them. The chain carries TRBV11-1 and TRBJ1-1; D is unclear. Sequenced material: PBMCs. This sequence originates from a man aged 35 to 55 in good health and CMV-seropositive. The chain's CDR3 is CASSLTAERDTEAFF. CDR3 in DNA: TGTGCCAGCAGCTTAACGGCCGAGCGGGACACTGAAGCTTTCTTT.